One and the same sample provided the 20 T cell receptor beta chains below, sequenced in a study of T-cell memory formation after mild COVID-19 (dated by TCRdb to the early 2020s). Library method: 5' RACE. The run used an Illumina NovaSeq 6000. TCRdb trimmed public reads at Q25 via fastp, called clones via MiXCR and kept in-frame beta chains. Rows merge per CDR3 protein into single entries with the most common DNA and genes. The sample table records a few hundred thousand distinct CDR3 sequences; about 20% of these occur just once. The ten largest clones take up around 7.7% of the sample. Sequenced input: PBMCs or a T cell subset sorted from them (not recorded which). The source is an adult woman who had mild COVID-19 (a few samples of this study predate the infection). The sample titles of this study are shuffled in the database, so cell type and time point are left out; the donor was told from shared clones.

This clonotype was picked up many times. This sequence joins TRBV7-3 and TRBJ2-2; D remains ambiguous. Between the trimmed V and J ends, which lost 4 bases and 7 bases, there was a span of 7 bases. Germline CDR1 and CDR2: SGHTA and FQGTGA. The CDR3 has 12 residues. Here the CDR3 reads CASSYVGGELFF. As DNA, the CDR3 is TGTGCCAGCAGCTATGTAGGCGGGGAGCTGTTTTTT.

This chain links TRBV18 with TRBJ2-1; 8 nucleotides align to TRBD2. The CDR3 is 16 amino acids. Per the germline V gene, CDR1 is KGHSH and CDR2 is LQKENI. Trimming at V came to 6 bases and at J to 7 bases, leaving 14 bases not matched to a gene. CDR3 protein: CASSLQGAGVGNEQFF. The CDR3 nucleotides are TGTGCCAGCTCGCTGCAGGGAGCGGGAGTAGGGAATGAGCAGTTCTTC.

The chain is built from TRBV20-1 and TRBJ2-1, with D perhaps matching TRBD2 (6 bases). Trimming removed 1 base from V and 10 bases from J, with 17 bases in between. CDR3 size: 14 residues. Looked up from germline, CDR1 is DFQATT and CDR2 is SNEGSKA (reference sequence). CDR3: CSARAPLASMEQFF. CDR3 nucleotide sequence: TGCAGTGCTAGAGCCCCACTAGCCTCAATGGAGCAGTTCTTC.

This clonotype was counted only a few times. CDR3 region: CASSPGQGSGEQYF. The CDR3 bases are TGTGCCAGCAGCCCCGGACAGGGATCGGGCGAGCAGTACTTC. This sequence joins TRBV27 and TRBJ2-7; 8 bases are shared with TRBD1. From germline, CDR1 is MNHEY and CDR2 SMNVEV (reference sequence). The CDR3 is 14 residues long. V shed 6 bases and J 6 bases; nucleotides not matched to a gene: 10.

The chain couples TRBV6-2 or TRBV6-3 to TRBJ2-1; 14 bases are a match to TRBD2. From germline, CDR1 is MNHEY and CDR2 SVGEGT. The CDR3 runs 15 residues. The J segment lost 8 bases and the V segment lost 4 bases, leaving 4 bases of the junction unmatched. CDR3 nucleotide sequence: TGTGCCAGCAGTTTGACTAGCGGGAGGGCCTATGAGCAGTTCTTC. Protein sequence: CASSLTSGRAYEQFF.

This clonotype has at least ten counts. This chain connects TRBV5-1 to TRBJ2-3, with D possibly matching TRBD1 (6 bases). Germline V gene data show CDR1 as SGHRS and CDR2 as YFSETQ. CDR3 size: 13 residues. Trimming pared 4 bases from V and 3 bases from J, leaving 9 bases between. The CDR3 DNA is TGCGCCAGCAGCGCGACAGGTACAGATACGCAGTATTTT. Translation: CASSATGTDTQYF.

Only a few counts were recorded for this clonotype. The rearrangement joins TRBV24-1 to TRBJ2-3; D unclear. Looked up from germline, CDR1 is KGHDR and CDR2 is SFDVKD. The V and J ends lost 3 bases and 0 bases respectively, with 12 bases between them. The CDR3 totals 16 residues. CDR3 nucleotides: TGTGCCACCAGTGATCCGAATATAGCCAGCACAGATACGCAGTATTTT. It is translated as CATSDPNIASTDTQYF.

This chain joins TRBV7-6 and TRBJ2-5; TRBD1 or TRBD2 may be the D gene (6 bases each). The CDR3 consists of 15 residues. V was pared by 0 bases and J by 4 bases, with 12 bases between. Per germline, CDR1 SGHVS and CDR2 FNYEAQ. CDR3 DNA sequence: TGTGCCAGCAGCTTAGCGCTGGGGGGCATAGAGACCCAGTACTTC. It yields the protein CASSLALGGIETQYF.

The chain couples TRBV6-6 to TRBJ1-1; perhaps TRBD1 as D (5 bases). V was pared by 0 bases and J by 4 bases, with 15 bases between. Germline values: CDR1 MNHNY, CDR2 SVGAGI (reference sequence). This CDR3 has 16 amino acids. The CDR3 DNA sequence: TGTGCCAGCAGTTACTCGGTAGGTGCAGGGCTCACTGAAGCTTTCTTT. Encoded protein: CASSYSVGAGLTEAFF.

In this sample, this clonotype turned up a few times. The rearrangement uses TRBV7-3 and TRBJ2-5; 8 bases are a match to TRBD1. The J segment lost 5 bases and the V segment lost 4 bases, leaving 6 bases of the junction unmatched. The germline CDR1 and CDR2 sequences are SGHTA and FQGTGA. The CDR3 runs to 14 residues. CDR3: CASSYQGAGETQYF. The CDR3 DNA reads TGTGCCAGCAGCTACCAGGGGGCGGGGGAGACCCAGTACTTC.

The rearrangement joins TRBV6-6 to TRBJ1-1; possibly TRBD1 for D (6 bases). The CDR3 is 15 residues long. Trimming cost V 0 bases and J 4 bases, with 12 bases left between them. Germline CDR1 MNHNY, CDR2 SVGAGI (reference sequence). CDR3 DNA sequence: TGTGCCAGCAGTTACTCGACGGGGGCTGTCACTGAAGCTTTCTTT. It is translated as CASSYSTGAVTEAFF.

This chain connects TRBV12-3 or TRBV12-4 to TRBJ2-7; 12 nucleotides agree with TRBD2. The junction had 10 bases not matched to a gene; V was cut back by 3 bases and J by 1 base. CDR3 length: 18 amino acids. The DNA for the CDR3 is TGTGCCAGCAGTTTCAGCCTAGCGGGAGGGGAGAGATCCTACGAGCAGTACTTC. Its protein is CASSFSLAGGERSYEQYF.

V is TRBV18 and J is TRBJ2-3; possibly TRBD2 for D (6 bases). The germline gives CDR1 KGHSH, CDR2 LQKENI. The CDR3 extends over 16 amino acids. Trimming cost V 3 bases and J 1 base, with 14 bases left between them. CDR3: CASSPIRESGTDTQYF. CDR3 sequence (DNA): TGTGCCAGCTCACCTATTCGGGAGTCCGGCACAGATACGCAGTATTTT.

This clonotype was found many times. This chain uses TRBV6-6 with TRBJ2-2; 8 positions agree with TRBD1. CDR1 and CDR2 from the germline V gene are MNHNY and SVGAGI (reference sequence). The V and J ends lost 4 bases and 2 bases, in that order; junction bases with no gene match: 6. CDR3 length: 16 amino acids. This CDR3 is CASSFWTGYNTGELFF. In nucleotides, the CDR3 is TGTGCCAGCAGTTTCTGGACAGGGTACAACACCGGGGAGCTGTTTTTT.

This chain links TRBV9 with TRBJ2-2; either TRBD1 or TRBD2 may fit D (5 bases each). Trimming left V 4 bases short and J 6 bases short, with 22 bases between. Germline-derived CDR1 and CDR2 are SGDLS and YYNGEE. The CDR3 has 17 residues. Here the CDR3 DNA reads TGTGCCAGCAGCCCCGTCAGGGTTGCGGGTGGCGCCGGGGAGCTGTTTTTT. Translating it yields CASSPVRVAGGAGELFF.

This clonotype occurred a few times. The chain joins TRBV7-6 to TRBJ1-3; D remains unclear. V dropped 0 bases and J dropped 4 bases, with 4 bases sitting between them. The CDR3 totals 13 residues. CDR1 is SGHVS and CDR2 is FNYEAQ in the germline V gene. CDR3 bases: TGTGCCAGCAGCTTAGCCAACGGAAACACCATATATTTT. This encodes CASSLANGNTIYF.

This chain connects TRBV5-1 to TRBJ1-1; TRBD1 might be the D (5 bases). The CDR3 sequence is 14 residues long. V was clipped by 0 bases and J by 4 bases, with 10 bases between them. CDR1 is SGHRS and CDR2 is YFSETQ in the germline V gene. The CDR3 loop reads CASSLGDSGTEAFF. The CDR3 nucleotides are TGCGCCAGCAGCTTGGGGGACTCGGGCACTGAAGCTTTCTTT.

The CDR3 protein is CASSPDTRGVRDEQYF. The DNA of the CDR3 is TGTGCCAGCAGTCCCGACACGAGGGGGGTAAGGGACGAGCAGTACTTC. The chain is built from TRBV6-5 and TRBJ2-7; possibly TRBD1 or TRBD2 for D (6 bases each). V was pared by 5 bases and J by 5 bases, with 22 bases between. Germline CDR1 reads MNHEY; CDR2 reads SVGAGI. The CDR3 consists of 16 residues.

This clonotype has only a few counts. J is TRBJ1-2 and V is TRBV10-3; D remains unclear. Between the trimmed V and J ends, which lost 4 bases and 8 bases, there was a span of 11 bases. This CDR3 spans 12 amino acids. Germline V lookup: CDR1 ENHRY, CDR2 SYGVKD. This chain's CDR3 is CAISVSETGYTF. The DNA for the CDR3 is TGTGCCATCAGTGTCAGTGAAACCGGCTACACCTTC.

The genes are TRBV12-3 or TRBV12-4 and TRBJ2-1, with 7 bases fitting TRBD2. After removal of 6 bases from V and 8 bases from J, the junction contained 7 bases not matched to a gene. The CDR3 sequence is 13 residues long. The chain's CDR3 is CASSQTSWDEQFF. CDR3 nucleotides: TGTGCCAGCAGCCAGACTAGCTGGGATGAGCAGTTCTTC.